The 22 T cell receptor beta chains below were found in one sample sequenced in a study of T cell repertoires in cytomegalovirus infection. In TCRdb, the reads were re-called with MiXCR into one record per CDR3 protein. The sample gives roughly 310,000 distinct CDR3 sequences, roughly 17% of which show up once; more than 10% is in the top ten. The sample consisted of PBMCs. The receptor source for this set is a human donor in good health (CMV status not recorded). Some clones in this sample may be carry-over from other donors' samples.

This clonotype was counted between two and nine times. The chain links TRBV28 to TRBJ2-3, with 11 bases lining up with TRBD1. Germline loops: CDR1 MDHEN, CDR2 SYDVKM. Unmatched junction bases numbered 7, after V lost 4 bases and J lost 4 bases. This CDR3 contains 16 residues. The CDR3 loop is CASSWTGGLGADTQYF. Written as DNA, the CDR3 is TGTGCCAGCAGTTGGACAGGGGGCTTGGGGGCAGATACGCAGTATTTT.

This clonotype was counted many times. V and J are TRBV12-3 or TRBV12-4 and TRBJ1-6, with D unresolved. Between the trimmed V and J ends, which lost 3 bases and 2 bases, there was a span of 14 bases. This CDR3 is built from 17 residues. The chain's CDR3 is CASSFLSPYTYNSPLHF. CDR3 nucleotides: TGTGCCAGCAGTTTTTTGTCCCCCTATACCTATAATTCACCCCTCCACTTT.

This clonotype came up a few times. V gene TRBV20-1 combines with J gene TRBJ2-1; no clear D gene. V lost 0 bases to trimming and J lost 6 bases, with 12 bases between them. Germline values: CDR1 DFQATT, CDR2 SNEGSKA (reference sequence). The CDR3 is 14 residues long. This CDR3 reads CSARERWTLNEQFF. The CDR3 DNA is TGCAGTGCTAGAGAGAGGTGGACGCTCAATGAGCAGTTCTTC.

In DNA form, the CDR3 reads TGTGCCAGCAGTTTGGGGGAGTGGGGTCAGCCCCAGCATTTT. Translating gives CASSLGEWGQPQHF. This chain connects TRBV12-3 or TRBV12-4 to TRBJ1-5; weak D call: TRBD1 (5 bases). The V end lost 3 bases, the J end lost 6 bases, and 12 bases lay between the germline ends. The CDR3 sequence is 14 residues long.

There are a few counts of this clonotype. V is TRBV19 and J is TRBJ2-7; D possibly corresponds to TRBD1 (6 bases). This CDR3 spans 14 amino acids. Germline V CDR1 and CDR2: LNHDA, SQIVND (reference sequence). V was clipped by 1 base and J by 1 base, with 8 bases between them. The CDR3 nucleotides read TGTGCCAGTAGTATAGGTGGACAGTCCTACGAGCAGTACTTC. Translation gives CASSIGGQSYEQYF.

Only a few counts were recorded for this clonotype. The chain combines TRBV6-1 with TRBJ2-3; TRBD2 agrees at 10 bases. CDR1 is MNHNS and CDR2 is SASEGT in the germline V gene. CDR3 size: 17 residues. The V segment lost 0 bases and the J segment 11 bases; nucleotides outside the gene matches: 14. CDR3 amino acids: CASSEAGLAGARYQQYF. The CDR3 nucleotides are TGTGCCAGCAGTGAAGCTGGGCTAGCGGGGGCCAGGTATCAGCAGTATTTT.

The chain joins TRBV12-3 or TRBV12-4 to TRBJ2-3; 8 bases line up with TRBD2. V dropped 3 bases and J dropped 6; count of bases not matched to a gene: 5. There are 14 residues in the CDR3. CDR3 sequence: CASSFRGGGDTQYF. The CDR3 DNA reads as TGTGCCAGCAGTTTTCGGGGGGGGGGTGATACGCAGTATTTT.

The V gene is TRBV24-1, the J gene TRBJ1-1; D is undetermined. V gave up 3 bases and J gave up 2 bases, with 15 bases separating them. The germline CDR1 and CDR2 sequences are KGHDR and SFDVKD. The CDR3 spans 16 residues. The CDR3 spells CATSDRQGRLNTEAFF. The CDR3 DNA is TGTGCCACCAGTGATCGTCAAGGACGGCTCAACACTGAAGCTTTCTTT.

This clonotype was seen many times. V usage is TRBV7-2 and J usage is TRBJ2-5, with 8 bases lining up with TRBD2. Germline loops: CDR1 SGHTA, CDR2 FQGNSA. V lost 0 bases and J lost 5; bases outside the gene matches: 8. The CDR3 contains 16 residues. The CDR3 DNA reads as TGTGCCAGCAGCTTAGCGCGCGGGGGGAGTTACGAGACCCAGTACTTC. It codes for CASSLARGGSYETQYF.

The sample holds many counts of this clonotype. This sequence joins TRBV20-1 and TRBJ1-1, with a possible D match to TRBD1 (6 bases). Germline V gives CDR1 DFQATT, CDR2 SNEGSKA (reference sequence). V lost 5 bases and J lost 6, with 22 bases in between. The CDR3 spans 15 residues. CDR3: CSAGWGWGAKPEAFF. CDR3 nucleotide sequence: TGCAGTGCTGGATGGGGTTGGGGGGCCAAACCTGAAGCTTTCTTT.

This clonotype was seen ten or more times. The rearrangement uses TRBV28 and TRBJ2-3, with 10 bases matching TRBD2. Germline trimming cut 5 bases from V and 2 bases from J; bases unmatched to any gene: 7. There are 16 residues in the CDR3. Germline V gives CDR1 MDHEN, CDR2 SYDVKM. The DNA of the CDR3 is TGTGCCAGCAGTCCCCTAGCGGGGGAGTACACAGATACGCAGTATTTT. Translation gives CASSPLAGEYTDTQYF.

This clonotype was recorded many times. The chain carries TRBV7-2 and TRBJ2-5; 8 bases agree with TRBD2. The CDR3 is 13 amino acids. The junction had 2 bases not matched to a gene; V was cut back by 6 bases and J by 2 bases. Germline lookup yields CDR1 SGHTA and CDR2 FQGNSA. CDR3 sequence (DNA): TGTGCCAGCAGTAGCGGGGTTCAAGAGACCCAGTACTTC. Translated, it gives CASSSGVQETQYF.

This clonotype came up many times. J is TRBJ2-3 and V is TRBV6-1; 7 positions agree with TRBD2. There are 14 residues in the CDR3. J was trimmed by 0 bases and V by 4 bases; bases with no gene match: 1. CDR1 and CDR2 from the germline V gene are MNHNS and SASEGT. The CDR3 region has the DNA TGTGCCAGCAGTGTGGGACTAAGCACAGATACGCAGTATTTT. Its protein is CASSVGLSTDTQYF.

This clonotype was seen more than once but under ten times. This rearrangement joins TRBV25-1 to TRBJ1-5; 8 bases are a match to TRBD1. CDR3 length equals 14 residues. CDR1 MGHDK and CDR2 SYGVNS come from the germline V gene. The V and J ends lost 3 bases and 6 bases, in that order; junction bases with no gene match: 4. CDR3 nucleotide sequence: TGTGCCAGCAGTGACGACAGGGGAGGTCAGCCCCAGCATTTT. It specifies CASSDDRGGQPQHF. Complete variable domain (other parts from reference TRBV25-1 and TRBJ1-5): EADIYQTPRYLVIGTGKKITLECSQTMGHDKMYWYQQDPGMELHLIHYSYGVNSTEKGDLSSESTVSRIRTEHFPLTLESARPSHTSQYLCASSDDRGGQPQHFGDGTRLSIL.

This clonotype was counted at least ten times. A junction end diverges from the germline sequence, so it may reflect a read error. The gene calls are TRBV5-1 and TRBJ1-1; no firm D call. This CDR3 is built from 14 residues. Germline CDR1 reads SGHRS; CDR2 reads YFSETQ. CDR3 in amino acids: CASSLRTGNTEAFF. CDR3 bases: TGTGCCAGCAGTCTAAGAACGGGGAACACTGAAGCTTTCTTT. The full variable domain, completed using reference TRBV5-1 and TRBJ1-1, is KAGVTQTPRYLIKTRGQQVTLSCSPISGHRSVSWYQQTPGQGLQFLFEYFSETQRNKGNFPGRFSGRQFSNSRSEMNVSTLELGDSALYLCASSLRTGNTEAFFGQGTRLTVV.

The J gene is TRBJ1-3, the V gene TRBV28, with 7 bases that match TRBD1. Germline V gives CDR1 MDHEN, CDR2 SYDVKM. CDR3 length: 16 residues. The junction had 7 bases not matched to a gene; V was cut back by 5 bases and J by 0 bases. CDR3 in amino acids: CASSGTQGRSGNTIYF. The CDR3 DNA sequence: TGTGCCAGCAGTGGGACACAGGGGCGCTCTGGAAACACCATATATTTT. Full variable domain (remainder filled in from reference TRBV28 and TRBJ1-3): DVKVTQSSRYLVKRTGEKVFLECVQDMDHENMFWYRQDPGLGLRLIYFSYDVKMKEKGDIPEGYSVSREKKERFSLILESASTNQTSMYLCASSGTQGRSGNTIYFGEGSWLTVV.

A few counts support this clonotype. J is TRBJ2-7 and V is TRBV15; D may correspond to TRBD1 or TRBD2 (5 bases each). The CDR3 covers 20 residues. V was shortened by 0 bases and J by 0 bases, with 24 bases between the two germline ends. Germline V gene data show CDR1 as LNHNV and CDR2 as YYDKDF (reference sequence). The CDR3 DNA reads TGTGCCACCAGCAGAGACCCTTTGTCACCGGGACCAAGGAGCTCCTACGAGCAGTACTTC. Protein product: CATSRDPLSPGPRSSYEQYF.

The chain combines TRBV24-1 with TRBJ2-3, with 7 positions matching TRBD2. Germline trimming cut 6 bases from V and 0 bases from J; bases unmatched to any gene: 8. Germline lookup yields CDR1 KGHDR and CDR2 SFDVKD. CDR3 size: 16 residues. This CDR3 reads CATSLGRQTSTDTQYF. The DNA of the CDR3 is TGTGCCACCAGTCTCGGGAGGCAGACTAGCACAGATACGCAGTATTTT.

This clonotype was counted between two and nine times. CDR3 sequence: CAISEQLAENNEQFF. The CDR3, as DNA: TGTGCCATCAGTGAACAGCTAGCGGAGAACAATGAGCAGTTCTTC. The chain couples TRBV10-3 to TRBJ2-1; 7 nucleotides line up with TRBD2. The CDR3 contains 15 residues. Trimming at V came to 3 bases and at J to 5 bases, leaving 7 bases not matched to a gene. CDR1 and CDR2 from the germline V gene are ENHRY and SYGVKD.

This clonotype has at least ten counts. One end of the junction varies from germline; a read error may be responsible. V usage is TRBV7-7 and J usage is TRBJ2-7; TRBD1 agrees at 7 bases. The CDR3 is made up of 15 amino acids. Germline assignment: CDR1 SSHAT and CDR2 FNYEAQ (reference sequence). The CDR3 sequence is CASSLGGQSSYEQYF. CDR3 in DNA: TGTGCTAGCAGCTTAGGGGGACAGAGCTCCTACGAGCAGTACTTC.

This clonotype has more than one count but fewer than ten. J is TRBJ2-5 and V is TRBV7-2; D is perhaps TRBD2 (6 bases). CDR3 length: 15 amino acids. Germline CDR1 reads SGHTA; CDR2 reads FQGNSA. V lost 2 bases to trimming and J lost 3 bases, with 13 bases between them. The CDR3 is CASSLRLAGKETQYF. The CDR3 DNA sequence: TGTGCCAGCAGCTTACGTCTCGCGGGGAAAGAGACCCAGTACTTC.

The gene calls are TRBV20-1 and TRBJ1-1; D possibly corresponds to TRBD1 (6 bases). The CDR3 covers 13 residues. Trimming removed 5 bases from V and 0 bases from J, with 10 bases in between. Germline values: CDR1 DFQATT, CDR2 SNEGSKA (reference sequence). CDR3 sequence (DNA): TGCAGTGCTGCAGGACAGATGAACACTGAAGCTTTCTTT. Amino acid sequence: CSAAGQMNTEAFF.